This entry concerns a single T cell receptor beta chain. Alpha and beta libraries were amplified separately from the second PCR onward. Two oligonucleotides, mixed equimolar, formed the beta constant-region primer covering TRBC1 and TRBC2. TCRdb ran MiXCR on the UMI-ligation and nested PCR reads and lists one entry per CDR3 protein. The sample has some 150,000 distinct CDR3 sequences; about 15% are singletons. Per germline, CDR1 GTSNPN and CDR2 SVGIG (reference sequence). The germline V and J ends were trimmed by 2 bases and 8 bases, with 16 bases remaining between them. CDR3 size: 14 residues. This entry belongs to a study of naive and memory T cell subsets.

The V gene is TRBV30, the J gene TRBJ2-1; D perhaps matches TRBD2 (6 bases). The origin of this receptor is a human donor in good health. Sequenced material: naive CD4+ T cells from blood. DNA of the CDR3: TGTGCCTGGAGTAGAGCGGGCCCCTGGGATGAGCAGTTCTTC. The encoded protein is CAWSRAGPWDEQFF.